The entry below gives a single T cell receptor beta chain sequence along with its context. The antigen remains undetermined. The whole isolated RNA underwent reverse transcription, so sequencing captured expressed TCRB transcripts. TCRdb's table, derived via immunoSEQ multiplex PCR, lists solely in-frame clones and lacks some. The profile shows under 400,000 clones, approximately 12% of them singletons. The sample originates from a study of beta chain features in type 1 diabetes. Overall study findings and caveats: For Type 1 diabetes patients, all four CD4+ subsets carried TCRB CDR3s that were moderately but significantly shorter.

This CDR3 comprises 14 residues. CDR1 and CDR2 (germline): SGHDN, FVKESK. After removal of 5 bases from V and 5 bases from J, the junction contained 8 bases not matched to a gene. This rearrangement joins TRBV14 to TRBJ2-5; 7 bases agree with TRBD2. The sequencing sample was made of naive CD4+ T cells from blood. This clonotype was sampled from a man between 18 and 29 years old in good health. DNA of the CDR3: TGTGCCAGCAGCGATCTAAGCGGGGCGGAGACCCAGTACTTC. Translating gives CASSDLSGAETQYF.